This TCR beta chain originates from a study of blood T cells in healthy people across ages. Background on the study: Per two T cells, template switching captured roughly one barcoded beta molecule.

Study outcomes and limitations: A roughly linear fall in TCR beta diversity per million T cells was seen with increasing age.

Together with a sample-barcoded 5' primer, a J-beta primer mix was included in a second PCR lasting about 6 to 11 cycles. TCRdb re-analysed the 5' RACE reads in MiXCR, keeping a single row per CDR3 protein. The sample records about 640,000 distinct CDR3 sequences, around 54% being singletons. Each of the donors had roughly 9.7 milliliters of peripheral blood drawn into EDTA-treated Vacutainer tubes. Per sample, a minimum of 6.5 million PBMCs were isolated. Notes on this clonotype: The antigen remains undetermined.

There are 13 residues in the CDR3. Trimming cost V 7 bases and J 5 bases, with 14 bases left between them. Germline CDR1 SGDLS, CDR2 YYNGEE. The TCR comes from a man in his sixties in good health. Sequences were obtained from blood. The chain is built from TRBV9 and TRBJ2-3; D is unclear. CDR3 protein: CASVGIHRDTQYF. CDR3 DNA sequence: TGTGCCAGCGTGGGCATTCATCGAGATACGCAGTATTTT.